This note documents a single T cell receptor beta chain sequence. Its antigen is still unknown. Depths of 1 in 200,000 to 1 in 1 million T cells were the sequencing target. Repertoires were generated with immunoSEQ multiplex PCR, while TCRdb's copy carries only in-frame clones and drops some. This sample has 110,000 to 150,000 clones, with 70% to 85% found just once. These data are taken from a study of cytotoxic CD8 clonotypes in ibrutinib-treated CLL. Whole-study results and caveats: An increase in clonality occurred at ibrutinib response, followed by a return toward baseline at progression. Shared public clonotypes were rare, and on treatment they either got smaller or stayed the same.

Genomic DNA in a quantity of 2 to 2.5 micrograms was derived from cryopreserved PBMCs for TCR beta libraries. In germline, CDR1 is SGHVS, CDR2 FQNEAQ. The V end was cut by 1 base, the J end by 1 base, with 9 bases between. The CDR3 totals 15 residues. This TCR derives from a human donor with chronic lymphocytic leukemia. The chain employs TRBV7-8 and TRBJ2-3; D is undetermined. Source: PBMCs, taken after 12 months of ibrutinib treatment. The CDR3 bases are TGTGCCAGCAGCTTAGGTTTTCTAGGCACAGATACGCAGTATTTT. It specifies CASSLGFLGTDTQYF.